This TCR beta chain is drawn from a study of beta chain features in type 1 diabetes. General study findings and limits: When VDJ junctions were examined, type 1 diabetes patients showed fewer insertions and more deletions. Shorter TCRB CDR3s, moderately but significantly so, were found in Type 1 diabetes patients in all four CD4+ subsets.

This clone was found a few times. Its antigen is unknown. This CDR3 spans 15 amino acids. CDR1 SEHNR and CDR2 FQNEAQ come from the germline V gene (reference sequence). V lost 4 bases and J lost 3, with 16 bases in between. Investigators reverse transcribed all isolated RNA, so they sequenced expressed TCRB transcripts. Sequencing used immunoSEQ multiplex PCR; TCRdb keeps in-frame clones, though not all of them. The repertoire has tens of thousands of clones, under 60% of them found once; the top ten carry approximately 0.39%. There was one heparinised blood draw per donor, averaging around 0.11 L. The sequenced sample consisted of stem cell memory CD4+ T cells from blood. This sequence was found in a man aged 18 to 29 with type 1 diabetes. This chain uses TRBV7-9 with TRBJ2-7; tentative D call: TRBD1 (6 bases). The CDR3 region is CASSSTRGYLYEQYF. In DNA form, the CDR3 reads TGTGCCAGCAGCTCTACCAGGGGATACCTCTACGAGCAGTACTTC.